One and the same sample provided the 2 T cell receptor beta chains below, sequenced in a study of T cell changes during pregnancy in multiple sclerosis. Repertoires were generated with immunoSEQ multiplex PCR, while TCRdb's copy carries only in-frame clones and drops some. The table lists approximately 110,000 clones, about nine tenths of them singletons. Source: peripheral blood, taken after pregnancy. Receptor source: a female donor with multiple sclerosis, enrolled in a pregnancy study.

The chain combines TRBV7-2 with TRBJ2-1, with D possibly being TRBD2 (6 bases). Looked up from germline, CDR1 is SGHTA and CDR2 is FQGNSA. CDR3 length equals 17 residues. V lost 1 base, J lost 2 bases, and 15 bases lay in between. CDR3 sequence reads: CASSLVGLGLTYNEQFF. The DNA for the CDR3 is TGTGCCAGCAGCTTAGTAGGATTGGGACTGACCTACAATGAGCAGTTCTTC. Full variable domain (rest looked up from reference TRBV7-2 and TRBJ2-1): GAGVSQSPSNKVTEKGKDVELRCDPISGHTALYWYRQSLGQGLEFLIYFQGNSAPDKSGLPSDRFSAERTGGSVSTLTIQRTQQEDSAVYLCASSLVGLGLTYNEQFFGPGTRLTVL.

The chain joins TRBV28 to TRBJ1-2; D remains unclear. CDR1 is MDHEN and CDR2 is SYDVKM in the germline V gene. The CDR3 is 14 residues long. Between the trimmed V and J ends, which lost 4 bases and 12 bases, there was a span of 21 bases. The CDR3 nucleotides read TGTGCCAGCAGTTATGGGGTCGCGGGGTCTCAAAACACCTTC. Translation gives CASSYGVAGSQNTF.